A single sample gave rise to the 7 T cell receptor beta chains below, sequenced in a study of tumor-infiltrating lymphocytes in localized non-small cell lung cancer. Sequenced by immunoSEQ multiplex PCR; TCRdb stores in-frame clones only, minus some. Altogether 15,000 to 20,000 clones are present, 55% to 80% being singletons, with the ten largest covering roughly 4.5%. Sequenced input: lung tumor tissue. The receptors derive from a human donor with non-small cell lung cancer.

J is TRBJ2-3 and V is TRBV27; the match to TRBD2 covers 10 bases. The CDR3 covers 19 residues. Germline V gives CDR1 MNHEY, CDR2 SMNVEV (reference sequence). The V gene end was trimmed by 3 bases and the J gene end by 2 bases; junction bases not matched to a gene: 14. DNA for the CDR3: TGTGCCAGCAGTTTCTCCGAACACCCTAGCGGGAGAGCCACAGATACGCAGTATTTT. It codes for CASSFSEHPSGRATDTQYF.

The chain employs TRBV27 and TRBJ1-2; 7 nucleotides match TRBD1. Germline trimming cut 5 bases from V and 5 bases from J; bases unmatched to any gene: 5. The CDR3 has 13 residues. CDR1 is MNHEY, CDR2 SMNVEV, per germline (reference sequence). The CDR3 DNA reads TGTGCCAGCAGTCCCAGGGGGGAGTATGGCTACACCTTC. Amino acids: CASSPRGEYGYTF.

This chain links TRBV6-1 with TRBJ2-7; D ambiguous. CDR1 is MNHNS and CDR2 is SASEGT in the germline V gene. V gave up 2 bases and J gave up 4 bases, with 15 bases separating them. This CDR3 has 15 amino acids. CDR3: CASSEQDLISYEQYF. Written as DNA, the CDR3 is TGTGCCAGCAGTGAACAGGACCTAATTAGTTACGAGCAGTACTTC.

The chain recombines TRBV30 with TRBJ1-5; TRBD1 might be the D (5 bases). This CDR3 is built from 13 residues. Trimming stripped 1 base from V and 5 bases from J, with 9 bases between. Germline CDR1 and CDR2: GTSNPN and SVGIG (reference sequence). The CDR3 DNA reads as TGTGCCTGGAGTGGGCAGGGTGATCAGCCCCAGCATTTT. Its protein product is CAWSGQGDQPQHF.

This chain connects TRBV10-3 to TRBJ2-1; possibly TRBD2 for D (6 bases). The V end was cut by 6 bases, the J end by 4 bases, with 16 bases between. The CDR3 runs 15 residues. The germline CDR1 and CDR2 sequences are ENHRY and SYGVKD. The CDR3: CAISQREIGYNEQFF. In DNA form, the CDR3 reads TGTGCCATCAGCCAACGGGAGATAGGGTACAATGAGCAGTTCTTC.

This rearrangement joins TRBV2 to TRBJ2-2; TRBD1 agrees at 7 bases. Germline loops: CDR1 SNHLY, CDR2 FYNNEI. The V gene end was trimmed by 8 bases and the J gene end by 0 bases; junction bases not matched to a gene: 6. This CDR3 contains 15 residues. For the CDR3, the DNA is TGTGCCAGCCGAGGGGGCCCCGCGAACACCGGGGAGCTGTTTTTT. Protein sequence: CASRGGPANTGELFF.

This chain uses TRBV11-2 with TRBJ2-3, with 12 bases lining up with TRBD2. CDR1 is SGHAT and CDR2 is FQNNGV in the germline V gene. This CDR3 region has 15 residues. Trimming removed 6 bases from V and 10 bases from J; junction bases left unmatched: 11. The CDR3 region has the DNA TGTGCCAGCAGTATTACTAGCGGGGGGCCCCAGTCGCAGTATTTT. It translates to CASSITSGGPQSQYF.